These T cell receptor beta chains were read from a single sample in a study of vaccination and CD4 T cells after COVID-19. No antigen is known for these receptors. TCRdb redid the calling of the PCR reads with MiXCR, one entry per CDR3 protein. The sample has 20,000 to 25,000 distinct CDR3 sequences; roughly 45% are singletons. The sample in question was CD4+ T cells from blood, cultured in vitro, obtained about 7 months after SARS-CoV-2 vaccination. The receptors were sampled from a human donor who had recovered from COVID-19. CDR3s include the opening cysteine and the closing phenylalanine or tryptophan. A D gene is named only where the DNA matches it firmly. Where a row states a size, it is once, few, many or the class of an expanded clone; other rows omit it.

>TRBJ1-1|TRBV6-1|few|NA
TGTGCCAGCAGCTCCCCCGAAAGGACTGAAGCTTTCTTT
CASSSPERTEAFF
>TRBJ2-1|TRBV20-1|NA|TRBD2
TGCAGTGCTAGACGGGGTAGCGGGTACAATGAGCAGTTCTTC
CSARRGSGYNEQFF
>TRBJ2-5|TRBV20-1|NA|TRBD2
TGCAGTGCTAGAGTAGTACTAGCGGGCTACCAAGAGACCCAGTACTTC
CSARVVLAGYQETQYF
>TRBJ2-3|TRBV6-1|few|TRBD1
TGTGCCAGCACCGCACGGACAGGCACAGGGCCAGATACGCAGTATTTT
CASTARTGTGPDTQYF
>TRBJ1-1|TRBV20-1|NA|TRBD1
TGCAGTGCTGTACCCCCGTATACAGGGGGCACTGAAGCTTTCTTT
CSAVPPYTGGTEAFF
>TRBJ2-1|TRBV6-5|NA|NA
TGTGCCAGCAGTTACTCGGCTAGCGTTTACAATGAGCAGTTCTTC
CASSYSASVYNEQFF
>TRBJ1-1|TRBV6-1|NA|NA
TGTGCCAGCAGTACCTACAGGGATCGTAGCACTGAAGCTTTCTTT
CASSTYRDRSTEAFF
>TRBJ2-1|TRBV7-9|NA|NA
TGTGCCAGCAGCACGGTGGGGGGAGGCATTTGGAATGAGCAGTTCTTC
CASSTVGGGIWNEQFF
>TRBJ2-2|TRBV20-1|NA|NA
TGCAGTGCTAGGGCAACAGGGCGGTGGGTCACCGGGGAGCTGTTTTTT
CSARATGRWVTGELFF
>TRBJ2-1|TRBV19|NA|TRBD1
TGTGCCAGCGATGCAGGGACAGCATACAATGAGCAGTTCTTC
CASDAGTAYNEQFF
>TRBJ2-7|TRBV6-5|NA|TRBD1
TGTGCCAGCAGTTACGACAGGGGCTCCGAGCAGTACTTC
CASSYDRGSEQYF